This T cell receptor beta chain emerged from a study of blood T cell repertoires in COVID-19. Study background: Samples came from the United States, Italy and Spain, spanning acute and convalescent COVID-19.

Authors' methods: Estimation of nucleated cell counts was performed using reference gene primer amplification. Some clones are missing from TCRdb's copy, which holds only in-frame ones; the method was immunoSEQ multiplex PCR. V and J calls and clone size are those listed in that table; D and trimming were worked out from the DNA. The sample records just over 250,000 clones, about 85% being singletons. Germline values: CDR1 SGHNT, CDR2 YYREEE (reference sequence). The trim removed 2 bases at V and 9 bases at J, leaving 6 bases unmatched. This CDR3 is 15 amino acids long. Material for sequencing was peripheral blood. This chain links TRBV5-4 with TRBJ1-6, with 9 bases matching TRBD1. This TCR came from a man in his 60s who had recovered from COVID-19. CDR3 bases: TGTGCCAGCAGCTTCCCGGGACAGGGATTTTCACCCCTCCACTTT. This translates into CASSFPGQGFSPLHF.